This passage covers 26 T cell receptor beta chains from one sample sequenced in a study of cytomegalovirus exposure and HLA in healthy donors. In the PCR, 60 Vbeta and 13 Jbeta primers were used. Measured with immunoSEQ multiplex PCR; TCRdb has only the in-frame clones, and not every one. This sample has some 140,000 clones, with approximately 80% found just once. Sequencing was performed on PBMCs. The receptors derive from a female donor in good health and CMV-seropositive.

The chain's CDR3 is CASSFQSGGDTQYF. DNA for the CDR3: TGTGCCAGCAGCTTCCAAAGCGGGGGAGATACGCAGTATTTT. The chain has TRBV7-8 and TRBJ2-3, with TRBD2 identical over 8 bases. Germline CDR1 and CDR2: SGHVS and FQNEAQ. After removal of 3 bases from V and 5 bases from J, the junction contained 4 bases not matched to a gene. The CDR3 covers 14 residues.

This sequence joins TRBV10-3 and TRBJ2-1, with TRBD2 matching 13 bases. Germline trimming cut 4 bases from V and 5 bases from J; bases unmatched to any gene: 2. The CDR3 is made up of 15 amino acids. Germline V CDR1 and CDR2: ENHRY, SYGVKD. In DNA form, the CDR3 reads TGTGCCATCAGTGGAACTAGCGGGGGGGACAATGAGCAGTTCTTC. Translated: CAISGTSGGDNEQFF.

This clone was seen once. The chain is built from TRBV30 and TRBJ1-2; D perhaps matches TRBD1 (6 bases). V lost 3 bases to trimming and J lost 3 bases, with 17 bases between them. The CDR3 has 15 residues. From germline, CDR1 is GTSNPN and CDR2 SVGIG (reference sequence). CDR3 sequence (DNA): TGTGCCTGGAGCCGGGGACACACGAGGGACTATGGCTACACCTTC. It encodes CAWSRGHTRDYGYTF.

With regard to this clone: A read error may produce the germline difference seen at one junction end. The genes are TRBV29-1 and TRBJ2-7; TRBD1 matches 10 bases. This CDR3 contains 13 residues. Germline V lookup: CDR1 SQVTM, CDR2 ANQGSEA. The CDR3 region has the DNA TGCAGCGTTGAACCATGGACAGGGGGTGAGCGGTACTTC. Residues: CSVEPWTGGERYF.

V gene TRBV6-1 combines with J gene TRBJ2-2; D is unclear. CDR3 length: 17 amino acids. Trimming shortened V by 1 base and J by 3 bases, and 15 bases separated the two germline ends. The germline V gene has CDR1 MNHNS and CDR2 SASEGT. Here the CDR3 DNA reads TGTGCCAGCAGTGAAGGGCCCGAAAAGATCTACACCGGGGAGCTGTTTTTT. It is translated as CASSEGPEKIYTGELFF.

Concerning this clone itself: One end of the junction varies from germline; a read error may be responsible. The rearrangement links TRBV5-1 to TRBJ1-2; 7 nucleotides agree with TRBD1. CDR1 is SGHRS and CDR2 is YFSETQ in the germline V gene. There are 13 residues in the CDR3. CDR3 sequence reads: CASSLGQNYGYPF. In DNA form, the CDR3 reads TGCGCCAGCAGCCTGGGACAGAACTATGGCTACCCCTTC.

The rearrangement links TRBV5-4 to TRBJ1-3; D remains ambiguous. Germline V gives CDR1 SGHNT, CDR2 YYREEE (reference sequence). V lost 4 bases and J lost 0, with 11 bases in between. This CDR3 region has 15 residues. The DNA of the CDR3 is TGTGCCAGCAGCACTGGACTGAACTCTGGAAACACCATATATTTT. Translating gives CASSTGLNSGNTIYF.

This clone has more than one count but fewer than ten. This chain joins TRBV7-8 and TRBJ1-6; D gene unclear. CDR1 is SGHVS and CDR2 is FQNEAQ in the germline V gene. The CDR3 runs to 11 residues. With 5 bases removed from V and 14 bases from J, the gap between germline ends came to 10 bases. The CDR3 coding sequence is TGTGCCAGCAGCAATAGACAAGCCCTCCACTTT. Translating gives CASSNRQALHF.

The chain joins TRBV29-1 to TRBJ2-3, with 14 bases identical to TRBD2. CDR3 length: 15 amino acids. Germline values: CDR1 SQVTM, CDR2 ANQGSEA. The trim removed 6 bases at V and 5 bases at J, leaving 7 bases unmatched. The CDR3 DNA follows: TGCAGCGTGGGGACTAGCGGGAGATGGGTAGATACGCAGTATTTT. This translates into CSVGTSGRWVDTQYF.

The chain carries TRBV18 and TRBJ2-3; maybe TRBD1 (6 bases). The germline V gene encodes CDR1 KGHSH and CDR2 LQKENI. The V end lost 6 bases, the J end lost 4 bases, and 17 bases lay between the germline ends. The CDR3 totals 15 residues. The CDR3 DNA is TGTGCCAGCTCCCACTTTGGGGGCCTGGCAGATACGCAGTATTTT. It encodes CASSHFGGLADTQYF. Full variable domain (remainder filled in from reference TRBV18 and TRBJ2-3): NAGVMQNPRHLVRRRGQEARLRCSPMKGHSHVYWYRQLPEEGLKFMVYLQKENIIDESGMPKERFSAEFPKEGPSILRIQQVVRGDSAAYFCASSHFGGLADTQYFGPGTRLTVL.

This clone is a singleton in its sample. The chain joins TRBV6-1 to TRBJ2-7, with a tentative D call TRBD2 (6 bases). The V end lost 5 bases, the J end lost 0 bases, and 8 bases lay between the germline ends. The CDR3 contains 13 residues. Germline V gene sequence: CDR1 MNHNS, CDR2 SASEGT. CDR3 residues: CASSTGSSYEQYF. The CDR3 DNA reads TGTGCCAGCAGTACCGGGAGCTCCTACGAGCAGTACTTC.

CDR3: CASSYDRPYNEQFF. In nucleotides, the CDR3 is TGTGCCAGCAGCTACGACAGACCTTACAATGAGCAGTTCTTC. The rearrangement joins TRBV11-2 to TRBJ2-1; a possible D gene is TRBD1 (5 bases). The CDR3 is made up of 14 amino acids. CDR1 is SGHAT and CDR2 is FQNNGV in the germline V gene. With 4 bases removed from V and 4 bases from J, the gap between germline ends came to 11 bases. Complete variable domain (other parts from reference TRBV11-2 and TRBJ2-1): EAGVAQSPRYKIIEKRQSVAFWCNPISGHATLYWYQQILGQGPKLLIQFQNNGVVDDSQLPKDRFSAERLKGVDSTLKIQPAKLEDSAVYLCASSYDRPYNEQFFGPGTRLTVL.

Only a few counts were recorded for this clone. The chain employs TRBV18 and TRBJ2-7; D is perhaps TRBD1 (7 bases). The CDR3 spans 14 residues. Germline assignment: CDR1 KGHSH and CDR2 LQKENI. V was clipped by 8 bases and J by 6 bases, with 20 bases between them. Written as DNA, the CDR3 is TGTGCCAGCACCCCACCGACAGGGACTCGCGAGCAGTACTTC. Protein sequence: CASTPPTGTREQYF.

The J gene is TRBJ2-2, the V gene TRBV9, with TRBD1 as a possible D gene (6 bases). The CDR3 sequence is 17 residues long. Trimming shortened V by 2 bases and J by 1 base, and 15 bases separated the two germline ends. Germline assignment: CDR1 SGDLS and CDR2 YYNGEE. The CDR3: CASSVLPGTLNTGELFF. The CDR3 DNA reads as TGTGCCAGCAGCGTCCTCCCGGGGACACTGAACACCGGGGAGCTGTTTTTT.

The V and J genes are TRBV6-6 and TRBJ1-1, with D possibly matching TRBD1 (6 bases). The CDR3 covers 15 residues. The germline V and J ends were trimmed by 4 bases and 4 bases, with 16 bases remaining between them. Germline CDR1 is MNHNY and CDR2 is SVGAGI (reference sequence). The CDR3, as DNA: TGTGCCAGCAGTTTGACAGGCGGCGGCGTCACTGAAGCTTTCTTT. It yields the protein CASSLTGGGVTEAFF.

The J gene is TRBJ1-1, the V gene TRBV28; D uncertain. V lost 2 bases and J 0 bases, leaving 7 bases between the germline ends. Germline CDR1 reads MDHEN; CDR2 reads SYDVKM. The CDR3 loop spans 14 amino acids. This CDR3 is CASSLPTLNTEAFF. CDR3 DNA sequence: TGTGCCAGCAGTTTACCGACACTGAACACTGAAGCTTTCTTT. Full variable domain (outside the CDR3, taken from reference TRBV28 and TRBJ1-1): DVKVTQSSRYLVKRTGEKVFLECVQDMDHENMFWYRQDPGLGLRLIYFSYDVKMKEKGDIPEGYSVSREKKERFSLILESASTNQTSMYLCASSLPTLNTEAFFGQGTRLTVV.

This chain links TRBV19 with TRBJ2-7, with 10 bases that match TRBD1. Germline V gene lookup returns CDR1 LNHDA and CDR2 SQIVND (reference sequence). The CDR3 sequence is 13 residues long. V shed 5 bases, J shed 6 bases, and the junction held 4 bases outside the gene matches. For the CDR3, the DNA is TGTGCCAGTAGTGCTGGGACAGGGGTCGAGCAGTACTTC. Amino acid sequence: CASSAGTGVEQYF.

The J gene is TRBJ2-1, the V gene TRBV13, with D hard to call. This CDR3 has 14 amino acids. V was clipped by 4 bases and J by 1 base, with 8 bases between them. Germline CDR1 and CDR2: PRHDT and FYEKMQ (reference sequence). This CDR3 reads CASSSDWSYNEQFF. CDR3 in DNA: TGTGCCAGCAGCTCCGACTGGTCCTACAATGAGCAGTTCTTC.

This rearrangement joins TRBV7-3 to TRBJ1-2; 7 bases line up with TRBD1. The CDR3 sequence is 15 residues long. Unmatched junction bases numbered 10, after V lost 5 bases and J lost 4 bases. Per the germline V gene, CDR1 is SGHTA and CDR2 is FQGTGA. CDR3 nucleotide sequence: TGTGCCAGCAGCCCCGGGACAGCTAGTATCTATGGCTACACCTTC. Translating it yields CASSPGTASIYGYTF.

The chain has TRBV19 and TRBJ2-2; TRBD1 matches at 9 bases. The CDR3 length is 14 residues. V shed 8 bases and J 3 bases; nucleotides not matched to a gene: 4. Germline CDR1 is LNHDA and CDR2 is SQIVND (reference sequence). This CDR3 is CASWTGEYTGELFF. The CDR3 DNA reads as TGTGCCAGTTGGACAGGGGAATACACCGGGGAGCTGTTTTTT.

The chain carries TRBV5-1 and TRBJ2-2; D is perhaps TRBD1 (5 bases). The germline CDR1 and CDR2 sequences are SGHRS and YFSETQ. This CDR3 has 13 amino acids. V gave up 5 bases and J gave up 4 bases, with 9 bases separating them. The CDR3 DNA follows: TGCGCCAGCAGGCACCAGGGCACCGGGGAGCTGTTTTTT. It codes for CASRHQGTGELFF.

The sample holds one count of this clone. The chain couples TRBV4-1 to TRBJ1-2; a weak D match, TRBD1 (6 bases). V was pared by 1 base and J by 2 bases, with 14 bases between. CDR3 length: 16 residues. Germline CDR1 is MGHRA and CDR2 is YSYEKL. The CDR3 DNA follows: TGCGCCAGCAGCCAAGTGTCGACAGGCTTGAACTATGGCTACACCTTC. Translating gives CASSQVSTGLNYGYTF.

V usage is TRBV6-5 and J usage is TRBJ1-1, with D hard to call. There are 16 residues in the CDR3. Germline CDR1 is MNHEY and CDR2 is SVGAGI. The V gene lost 0 bases and the J gene lost 4 bases, with 15 bases spanning the gap. The CDR3 loop is CASSYSSGGWGTEAFF. CDR3 nucleotide sequence: TGTGCCAGCAGTTACTCGTCAGGAGGCTGGGGCACTGAAGCTTTCTTT.

This clone was seen only once. V and J are TRBV6-1 and TRBJ1-6; TRBD1 might be the D (5 bases). Looked up from germline, CDR1 is MNHNS and CDR2 is SASEGT. With 3 bases removed from V and 2 bases from J, the gap between germline ends came to 11 bases. The CDR3 is 16 residues long. DNA for the CDR3: TGTGCCAGCAGTGAGCGGGGGAAAACCTATAATTCACCCCTCCACTTT. The encoded protein is CASSERGKTYNSPLHF.

The J gene is TRBJ2-7, the V gene TRBV6-1, with D perhaps matching TRBD1 (5 bases). Looked up from germline, CDR1 is MNHNS and CDR2 is SASEGT. Trimming pared 5 bases from V and 7 bases from J, leaving 12 bases between. This CDR3 contains 12 residues. DNA of the CDR3: TGTGCCAGCAGTTTCAGGGTGGGGGAGCAGTACTTC. Protein sequence: CASSFRVGEQYF.

V usage is TRBV7-2 and J usage is TRBJ1-4, with D possibly TRBD1 on 5 matching bases. Germline CDR1 and CDR2: SGHTA and FQGNSA. V gave up 2 bases and J gave up 0 bases, with 7 bases separating them. The CDR3 sequence is 15 residues long. The CDR3, as DNA: TGTGCCAGCAGCTTACAGGGAACAACTAATGAAAAACTGTTTTTT. This translates into CASSLQGTTNEKLFF. The full variable domain, in which reference TRBV7-2 and TRBJ1-4 provide the parts outside the CDR3, is GAGVSQSPSNKVTEKGKDVELRCDPISGHTALYWYRQSLGQGLEFLIYFQGNSAPDKSGLPSDRFSAERTGGSVSTLTIQRTQQEDSAVYLCASSLQGTTNEKLFFGSGTQLSVL.